The clone carrying this TCR beta chain showed up just once. The antigen is unknown. Specified time point: peripheral blood 6 weeks after treatment start. The CDR3 totals 14 residues. V lost 6 bases to trimming and J lost 7 bases, with 15 bases between them. Germline V gene sequence: CDR1 MDHEN, CDR2 SYDVKM. This entry comes from a study of PD-L1 blockade in urothelial cancer. Study summary: Patients had received 0 to 3 prior chemotherapy regimens. Regarding the study as a whole: Expansion of tumor-associated blood clones at 3 weeks was greater in durable-benefit patients.

The table came from immunoSEQ multiplex PCR; TCRdb's copy has only in-frame clones and leaves some out. The sample lists roughly 46,000 clones, approximately 86% occurring once. This TCR was recovered from a man aged 50-60 years with urothelial cancer. This rearrangement joins TRBV28 to TRBJ1-4, with D possibly TRBD1 on 6 matching bases. The sequences come from PBMCs, collected around atezolizumab (anti-PD-L1) treatment. This chain's CDR3 is CASSLGGLGEKLFF. The CDR3 region has the DNA TGTGCCAGCAGCCTCGGGGGGCTTGGTGAAAAACTGTTTTTT.